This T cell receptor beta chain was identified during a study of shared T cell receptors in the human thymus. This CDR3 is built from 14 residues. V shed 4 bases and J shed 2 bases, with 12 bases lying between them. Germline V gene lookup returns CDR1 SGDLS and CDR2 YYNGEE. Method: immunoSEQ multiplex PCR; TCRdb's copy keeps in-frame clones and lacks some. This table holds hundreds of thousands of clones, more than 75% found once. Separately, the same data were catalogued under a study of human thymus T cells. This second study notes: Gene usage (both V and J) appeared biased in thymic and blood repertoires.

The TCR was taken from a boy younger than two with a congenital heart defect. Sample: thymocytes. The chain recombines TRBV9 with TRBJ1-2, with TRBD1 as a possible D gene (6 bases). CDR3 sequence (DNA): TGTGCCAGCAGCCCCCGGGGGGCGAACTATGGCTACACCTTC. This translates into CASSPRGANYGYTF.